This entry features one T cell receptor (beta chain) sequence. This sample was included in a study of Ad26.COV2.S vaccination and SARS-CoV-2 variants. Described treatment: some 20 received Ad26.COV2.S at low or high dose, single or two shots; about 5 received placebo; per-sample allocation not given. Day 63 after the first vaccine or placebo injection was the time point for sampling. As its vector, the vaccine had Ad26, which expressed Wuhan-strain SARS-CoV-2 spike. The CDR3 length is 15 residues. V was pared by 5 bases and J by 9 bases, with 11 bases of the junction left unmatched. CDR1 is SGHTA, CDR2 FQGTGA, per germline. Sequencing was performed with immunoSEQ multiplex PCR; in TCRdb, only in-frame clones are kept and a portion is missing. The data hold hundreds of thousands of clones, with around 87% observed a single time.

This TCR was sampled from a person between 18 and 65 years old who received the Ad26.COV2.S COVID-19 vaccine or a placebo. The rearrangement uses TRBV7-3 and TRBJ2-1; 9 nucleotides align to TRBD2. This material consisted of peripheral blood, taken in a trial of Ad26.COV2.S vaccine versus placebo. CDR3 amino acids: CASSAGLAMGAEQFF. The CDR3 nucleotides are TGTGCCAGCAGCGCTGGACTAGCGATGGGGGCTGAGCAGTTCTTC.